This T cell receptor (beta chain) was documented in a study of blood T cell repertoires in COVID-19. Sequencing was performed with immunoSEQ multiplex PCR; in TCRdb, only in-frame clones are kept and a portion is missing. The sample yields approximately 200,000 clones, approximately 80% seen once. Per germline, CDR1 SEHNR and CDR2 FQNEAQ (reference sequence). This CDR3 has 12 residues. V dropped 9 bases and J dropped 2 bases, with 8 bases sitting between them. The material sequenced was PBMCs or T cells enriched from blood (not recorded which). The genes are TRBV7-9 and TRBJ1-5; D remains unclear. This clonotype originated in a man between 60 and 75 years old who had recovered from COVID-19. CDR3 nucleotides: TGTGCCAGAACGGCGGGCAATCAGCCCCAGCATTTT. Residues: CARTAGNQPQHF.